One sample yielded the 12 T cell receptor beta chains listed below, sequenced in a study of cytomegalovirus exposure and HLA in healthy donors. The study ran its PCR with 60 Vbeta and 13 Jbeta primers. Data came from immunoSEQ multiplex PCR; TCRdb stores just in-frame clones and leaves some out. The top ten clones hold roughly 3.5% of a sample with approximately 150,000 clones, about 82% of them seen once. Specimen: PBMCs. The receptors were sampled from a male donor in good health and CMV-seronegative.

V and J are TRBV4-2 and TRBJ1-6; D remains ambiguous. V dropped 2 bases and J dropped 0 bases, with 11 bases sitting between them. CDR3 length: 17 residues. Germline V gives CDR1 LGHNA, CDR2 YNFKEQ. This chain's CDR3 is CASSQLSGGSYNSPLHF. Here the CDR3 DNA reads TGTGCCAGCAGCCAATTGAGTGGAGGCTCCTATAATTCACCCCTCCACTTT.

The table lists this clone with a few counts. This chain connects TRBV5-1 to TRBJ1-2, with TRBD1 matching over 8 bases. J gave up 6 bases and V 4 bases, and 8 bases lay outside the gene matches. The CDR3 runs to 14 residues. Germline values: CDR1 SGHRS, CDR2 YFSETQ. CDR3 loop: CASSPGQGSNGYTF. The CDR3 bases are TGCGCCAGCAGCCCAGGACAGGGATCGAATGGCTACACCTTC. Full variable domain (remainder filled in from reference TRBV5-1 and TRBJ1-2): KAGVTQTPRYLIKTRGQQVTLSCSPISGHRSVSWYQQTPGQGLQFLFEYFSETQRNKGNFPGRFSGRQFSNSRSEMNVSTLELGDSALYLCASSPGQGSNGYTFGSGTRLTVV.

This clone was found once. The chain joins TRBV25-1 to TRBJ1-2; D is unclear. Germline CDR1 and CDR2: MGHDK and SYGVNS. V was clipped by 3 bases and J by 0 bases, with 14 bases between them. The CDR3 consists of 16 residues. The CDR3 region is CASSELGLEANYGYTF. CDR3 coding DNA: TGTGCCAGCAGTGAGTTGGGGTTGGAGGCTAACTATGGCTACACCTTC.

V gene TRBV5-1 combines with J gene TRBJ2-2; 7 bases line up with TRBD2. J was trimmed by 1 base and V by 3 bases; bases with no gene match: 9. The CDR3 sequence is 17 residues long. The V gene's germline CDR1 is SGHRS and CDR2 YFSETQ. The CDR3 nucleotides are TGCGCCAGCAGCTCCGTCCTTGGCGGGGGGAACACCGGGGAGCTGTTTTTT. Translation: CASSSVLGGGNTGELFF.

This chain uses TRBV10-3 with TRBJ2-1, with 12 bases matching TRBD2. Looked up from germline, CDR1 is ENHRY and CDR2 is SYGVKD. V lost 6 bases to trimming and J lost 7 bases; unmatched junction nucleotides: 4. The CDR3 runs to 14 residues. The CDR3 loop reads CAISGLAGKNEQFF. CDR3 bases: TGTGCCATCAGCGGACTAGCGGGGAAGAATGAGCAGTTCTTC.

The V call is TRBV5-1, the J call TRBJ2-5; 7 bases line up with TRBD2. The CDR3 has 13 amino acids. The germline gives CDR1 SGHRS, CDR2 YFSETQ. V shed 5 bases, J shed 5 bases, and the junction held 6 bases outside the gene matches. The CDR3 reads CASRQVGGETQYF. As DNA, the CDR3 is TGCGCCAGCAGACAGGTCGGGGGGGAGACCCAGTACTTC.

V usage is TRBV9 and J usage is TRBJ2-2; 7 bases are shared with TRBD2. V lost 0 bases, J lost 4 bases, and 3 bases stayed unmatched. CDR3 length: 15 amino acids. CDR1 and CDR2 (germline): SGDLS, YYNGEE. The CDR3 DNA reads TGTGCCAGCAGCGTAGCTACGGGGGGCACCGGGGAGCTGTTTTTT. This translates into CASSVATGGTGELFF.

The rearrangement links TRBV19 to TRBJ2-5; possibly TRBD1 for D (5 bases). The CDR3 spans 15 residues. With 4 bases removed from V and 5 bases from J, the gap between germline ends came to 17 bases. Germline V gene data show CDR1 as LNHDA and CDR2 as SQIVND (reference sequence). CDR3: CASSKSVTVGETQYF. The DNA for the CDR3 is TGTGCCAGTAGTAAATCCGTGACAGTAGGGGAGACCCAGTACTTC.

The chain couples TRBV5-1 to TRBJ2-1; 8 bases map to TRBD1. V shed 1 base and J 7 bases; nucleotides not matched to a gene: 7. The CDR3 extends over 15 amino acids. Germline V gene data show CDR1 as SGHRS and CDR2 as YFSETQ. CDR3 DNA sequence: TGCGCCAGCAGCTTGCCCCGGACAGGGATAAATGAGCAGTTCTTC. It translates to CASSLPRTGINEQFF. Drawing the rest from reference TRBV5-1 and TRBJ2-1, the complete variable domain is KAGVTQTPRYLIKTRGQQVTLSCSPISGHRSVSWYQQTPGQGLQFLFEYFSETQRNKGNFPGRFSGRQFSNSRSEMNVSTLELGDSALYLCASSLPRTGINEQFFGPGTRLTVL.

This clone was picked up one time. This chain uses TRBV28 with TRBJ2-3, with D possibly matching TRBD2 (6 bases). Germline CDR1 MDHEN, CDR2 SYDVKM. The CDR3 is 16 residues long. The V gene lost 2 bases and the J gene lost 2 bases, with 14 bases spanning the gap. CDR3: CASSLQGRRHTDTQYF. The DNA for the CDR3 is TGTGCCAGCAGTTTACAAGGGAGGAGGCACACAGATACGCAGTATTTT. The full variable domain, in which reference TRBV28 and TRBJ2-3 provide the parts outside the CDR3, is DVKVTQSSRYLVKRTGEKVFLECVQDMDHENMFWYRQDPGLGLRLIYFSYDVKMKEKGDIPEGYSVSREKKERFSLILESASTNQTSMYLCASSLQGRRHTDTQYFGPGTRLTVL.

The V and J genes are TRBV4-1 and TRBJ2-7; 10 bases match TRBD1. CDR1 and CDR2 from the germline V gene are MGHRA and YSYEKL. The CDR3 is 15 residues long. V lost 3 bases, J lost 1 base, and 3 bases stayed unmatched. The DNA for the CDR3 is TGCGCCAGCAGCCACGACAGGGGGCTTTCCTACGAGCAGTACTTC. This translates into CASSHDRGLSYEQYF.

This clone came up once. The V and J genes are TRBV7-2 and TRBJ2-5; a possible D gene is TRBD2 (6 bases). V gave up 1 base and J gave up 4 bases, with 10 bases separating them. The CDR3 length is 14 residues. Germline values: CDR1 SGHTA, CDR2 FQGNSA. CDR3 nucleotide sequence: TGTGCCAGCAGCTTAGGGAGGGGCGGAGAGACCCAGTACTTC. It encodes CASSLGRGGETQYF.